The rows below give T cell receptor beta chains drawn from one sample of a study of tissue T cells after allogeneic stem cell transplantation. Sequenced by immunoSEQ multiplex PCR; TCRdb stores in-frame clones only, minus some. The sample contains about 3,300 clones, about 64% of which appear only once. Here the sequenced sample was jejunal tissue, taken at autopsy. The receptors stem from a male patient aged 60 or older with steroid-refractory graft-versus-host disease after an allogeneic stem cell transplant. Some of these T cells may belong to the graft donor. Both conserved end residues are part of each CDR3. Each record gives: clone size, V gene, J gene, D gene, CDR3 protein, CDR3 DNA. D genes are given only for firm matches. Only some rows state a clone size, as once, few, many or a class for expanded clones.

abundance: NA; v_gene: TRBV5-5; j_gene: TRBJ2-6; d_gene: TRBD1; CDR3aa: CASSSTGSGANVLTF; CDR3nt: TGTGCCAGCAGCTCGACAGGGTCTGGGGCCAACGTCCTGACTTTC
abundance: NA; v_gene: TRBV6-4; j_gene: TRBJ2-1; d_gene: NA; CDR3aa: CASSPLEGGRYNEQFF; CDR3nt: TGTGCCAGCAGTCCCCTCGAAGGGGGTAGATACAATGAGCAGTTCTTC
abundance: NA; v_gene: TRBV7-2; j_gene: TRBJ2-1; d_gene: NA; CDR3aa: CASSPGGTLYNEQFF; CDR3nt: TGTGCCAGCAGCCCGGGGGGCACACTTTACAATGAGCAGTTCTTC
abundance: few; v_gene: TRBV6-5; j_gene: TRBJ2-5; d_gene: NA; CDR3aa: CASNPRGGATQYF; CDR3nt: TGTGCCAGCAATCCTAGAGGAGGAGCGACCCAGTACTTC
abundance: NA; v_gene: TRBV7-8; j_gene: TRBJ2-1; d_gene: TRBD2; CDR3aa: CASHPAGGRYNEQFF; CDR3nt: TGTGCCAGCCATCCAGCGGGGGGGCGCTACAATGAGCAGTTCTTC
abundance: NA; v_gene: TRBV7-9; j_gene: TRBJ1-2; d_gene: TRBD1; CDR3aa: CASSLQGGGYTF; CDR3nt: TGTGCCAGCAGCCTCCAGGGGGGGGGCTACACCTTC
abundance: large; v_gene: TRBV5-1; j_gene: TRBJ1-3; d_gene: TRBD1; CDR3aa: CASSTGQGGNTIYF; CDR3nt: TGCGCCAGCAGCACGGGACAGGGTGGAAACACCATATATTTT
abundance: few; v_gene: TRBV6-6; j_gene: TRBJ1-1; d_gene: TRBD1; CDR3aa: CASDRPTGALTEAFF; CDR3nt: TGTGCCAGTGACCGACCGACAGGGGCCCTCACTGAAGCTTTCTTT
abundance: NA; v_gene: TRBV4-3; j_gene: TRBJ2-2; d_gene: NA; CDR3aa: CASSQESVGSMGTGELFF; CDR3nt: TGCGCCAGCAGCCAAGAAAGCGTGGGTAGCATGGGCACCGGGGAGCTGTTTTTT
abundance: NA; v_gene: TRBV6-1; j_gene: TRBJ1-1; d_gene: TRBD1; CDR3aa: CASSTRDRGVREAFF; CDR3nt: TGTGCCAGCAGTACCCGGGACAGGGGGGTTCGTGAAGCTTTCTTT
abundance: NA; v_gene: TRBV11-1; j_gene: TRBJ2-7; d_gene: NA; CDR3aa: CASSPSGYVGHEQYF; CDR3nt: TGTGCCAGCAGCCCATCGGGCTATGTGGGCCACGAGCAGTACTTC
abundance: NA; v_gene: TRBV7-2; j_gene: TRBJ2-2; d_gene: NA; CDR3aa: CASSLTGSNTGELFF; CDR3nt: TGTGCCAGCAGCTTAACGGGCAGTAACACCGGGGAGCTGTTTTTT
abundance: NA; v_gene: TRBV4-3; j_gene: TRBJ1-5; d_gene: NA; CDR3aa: CASSPSWGGNNQPQHF; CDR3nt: TGCGCCAGCAGCCCCTCGTGGGGGGGTAACAATCAGCCCCAGCATTTT
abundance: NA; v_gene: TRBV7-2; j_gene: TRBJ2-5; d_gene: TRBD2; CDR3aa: CASSSSSGGIVETQYF; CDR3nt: TGTGCCAGCAGCTCCTCTAGCGGGGGAATCGTAGAGACCCAGTACTTC
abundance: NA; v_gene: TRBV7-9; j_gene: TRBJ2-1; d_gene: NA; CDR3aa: CASSLGGTNEQFF; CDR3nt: TGTGCCAGCAGCTTAGGTGGGACGAATGAGCAGTTCTTC
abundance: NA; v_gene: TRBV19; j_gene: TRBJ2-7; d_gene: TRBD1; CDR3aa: CASLGTGGDPNEQYF; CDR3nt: TGTGCCAGTCTGGGGACAGGGGGTGATCCGAACGAGCAGTACTTC
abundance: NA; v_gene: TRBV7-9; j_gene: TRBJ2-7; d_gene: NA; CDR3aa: CASSLEVSRRPYEQYF; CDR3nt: TGTGCCAGCAGCTTAGAGGTGAGCAGGCGACCCTACGAGCAGTACTTC
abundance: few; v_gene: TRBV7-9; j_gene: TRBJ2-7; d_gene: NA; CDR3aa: CASSLEFSGAPYEQYF; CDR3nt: TGTGCCAGCAGCTTAGAATTTTCGGGGGCCCCCTACGAGCAGTACTTC
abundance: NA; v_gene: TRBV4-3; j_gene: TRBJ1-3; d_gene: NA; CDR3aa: CASSQAHMSGNTIYF; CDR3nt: TGCGCCAGCAGCCAAGCTCATATGTCTGGAAACACCATATATTTT
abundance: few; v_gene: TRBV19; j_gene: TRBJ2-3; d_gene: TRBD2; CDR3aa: CASTGGEFGTQYF; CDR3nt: TGTGCCAGTACCGGGGGGGAGTTTGGTACGCAGTATTTT
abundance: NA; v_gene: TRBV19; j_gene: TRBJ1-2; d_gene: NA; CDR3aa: CASAEQYYGYTF; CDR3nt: TGTGCCAGTGCTGAACAGTACTATGGCTACACCTTC
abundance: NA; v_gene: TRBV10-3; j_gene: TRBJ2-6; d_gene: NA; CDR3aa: CAISEDPPRGANVLTF; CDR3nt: TGTGCCATCAGTGAAGACCCCCCGAGAGGGGCCAACGTCCTGACTTTC
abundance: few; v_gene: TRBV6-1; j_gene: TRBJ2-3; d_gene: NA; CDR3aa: CASSEALGYLWEYF; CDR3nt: TGTGCCAGCAGTGAAGCCTTAGGGTACCTATGGGAGTATTTT